This T cell receptor beta chain is from a study of a mutant IDH1 vaccine in newly diagnosed glioma. Overall study context: An approximately 62% male, around 40% female split and a mean age of around 41 years characterized treated patients.

Study observations and caveats: Among top peripheral T cell clonotypes, changes seemed unrelated to pseudoprogression.

Documented time point: baseline, week 1 (first vaccination visit). Sample treatment: pre-vaccination baseline after standard-of-care therapy. The V and J ends lost 3 bases and 0 bases respectively, with 8 bases between them. Germline CDR1 reads MGHRA; CDR2 reads YSYEKL. The CDR3 covers 14 residues. The assay was immunoSEQ multiplex PCR, and TCRdb's table has in-frame clones only and misses some. The sample holds 30,000 to 40,000 clones; 80% are singletons and the top ten take roughly 9%. Concerning this clone itself: Its antigen is still unknown.

This sequence originates from a man aged 50 or older with glioma. Some clones in this sample may be carry-over from other donors' samples. The chain joins TRBV4-1 to TRBJ1-1; possible D gene TRBD1, 5 bases. Sample: peripheral blood mononuclear cells (PBMCs), taken from a glioma patient treated with radiotherapy, temozolomide or both. The CDR3 nucleotides are TGCGCCAGCAGCCAGGGGGGGGTGAACACTGAAGCTTTCTTT. Its translation is CASSQGGVNTEAFF.